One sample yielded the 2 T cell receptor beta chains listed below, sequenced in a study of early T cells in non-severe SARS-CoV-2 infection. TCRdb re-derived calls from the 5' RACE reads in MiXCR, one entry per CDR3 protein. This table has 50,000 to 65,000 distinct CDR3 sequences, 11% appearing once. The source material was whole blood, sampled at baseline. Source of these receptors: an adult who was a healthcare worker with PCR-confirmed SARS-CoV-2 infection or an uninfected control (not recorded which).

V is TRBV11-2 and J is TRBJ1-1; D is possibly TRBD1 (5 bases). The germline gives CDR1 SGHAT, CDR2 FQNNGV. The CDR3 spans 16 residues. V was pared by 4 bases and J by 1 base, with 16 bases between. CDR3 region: CASSSVSWGRNTEAFF. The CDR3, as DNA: TGTGCCAGCAGCTCCGTAAGTTGGGGCAGGAACACTGAAGCTTTCTTT.

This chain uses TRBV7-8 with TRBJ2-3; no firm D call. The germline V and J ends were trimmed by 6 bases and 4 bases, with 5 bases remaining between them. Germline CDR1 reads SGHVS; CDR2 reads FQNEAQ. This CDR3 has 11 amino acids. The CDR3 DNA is TGTGCCAGCAGTACGGCAGATACGCAGTATTTT. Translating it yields CASSTADTQYF. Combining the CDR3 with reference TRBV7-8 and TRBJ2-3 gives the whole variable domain GAGVSQSPRYKVAKRGQDVALRCDPISGHVSLFWYQQALGQGPEFLTYFQNEAQLDKSGLPSDRFFAERPEGSVSTLKIQRTQQEDSAVYLCASSTADTQYFGPGTRLTVL.